This T cell receptor beta chain was captured by sequencing in a study of cytomegalovirus exposure and HLA in healthy donors (dated by TCRdb to the late 2010s). Describing the broader study: An earlier analysis of approximately 640 of the donors reported about 290 Gb of sequence data and roughly 110 million unique TCR beta sequences from some 180 million T cells. In an earlier analysis of more than 550 of the donors, high-throughput TCR beta sequencing was used to judge whether each TCR beta V gene segment behaved as functional or pseudogenic. The number of donors typed differed by locus, with about 629-630 for A, B, C, DRB1 and DQB1, roughly 520 for DQA1, 606 for DPA1, and 400 to 490 for DPB1. The genetic ancestry cluster associated with self-reported Caucasian donors included 81% of the 300 to 400 genotyped donors. Rather than using new phenotypic data, the later analysis identified candidate immune exposures from TCR beta sequences and from how often those sequences occurred across donors. The study combined high-throughput TCR immunosequencing, statistical association of individual TCRs with disease status, and machine learning to predict cytomegalovirus infection status. All discovery cohort repertoires had been generated on a single sequencing platform. A separate validation cohort of 100 to 150 different subjects was used in addition to the 666-subject first cohort. Several DR-DQ haplotypes were treated as single units for association and clustering because of strong linkage in the cohort. Approximately 310 gigabases of sequencing data and around 87 million unique TCR sequences were included in an early release covering about 600 HLA-typed donors. The study aimed to test whether cataloging public T cell receptors could reveal signatures of past pathogen exposure. In a later genetic analysis, genome-wide SNP genotypes for 398 of the 666 donors were used, and that subset was treated as a discovery cohort. On average, about 240,000 unique TCR beta nucleotide sequences were sequenced per donor among a few hundred genotyped donors of the cohort, with around 19% of those sequences being non-productive. A later analysis re-examined previously published TCR beta repertoires from more than 650 donors and added high-resolution HLA genotyping to investigate patterns of TCR occurrence. Both class I and class II loci were covered by HLA typing, at four-digit resolution. The study profiled the T cell repertoires of 500 to 800 subjects by immunosequencing and related them to cytomegalovirus serostatus. Donor age, sex, ethnicity and CMV serostatus were compiled alongside the repertoire data. The paper as a whole reports these results and caveats: Most CMV-associated TCR beta chains appeared to be HLA-restricted in a later analysis, and the HLA associations seemed to be driven largely by CMV exposure. A further reported finding was that TCR beta sequences accurately predicted the HLA-A and HLA-B alleles for most subjects in the first cohort. Compared with equally common non-associated chains, HLA-associated TCR beta chains in a later analysis were more clonally expanded and had lower generation probabilities. Sequencing depth was assumed to be roughly uniform across donors in the presence/absence analyses, though that assumption may not hold. In a later genetic analysis, fewer N-insertions in productive TCRs were reported among donors in an Asian-associated ancestry cluster than the approximately 630-donor mean. Across donors, most TCR sequences were observed very rarely, whereas some public TCRs were present in many individuals. Specific HLA alleles were associated with more than 15,000 TCR beta sequences at a false discovery rate of 0.05 in a later analysis. The earlier analysis of around 600 of the donors excluded over 15 rarely observed V segments, including chromosome 9 orphons, because counts were too low. Immune exposure information for the cohort was limited to CMV serostatus. It was suggested by the authors that the approach could potentially be generalized to other disease states and immunological phenotypes. The classifier was reported to diagnose cytomegalovirus status with high specificity and sensitivity in both the original cohort and the validation cohort. This cohort had only TCR beta chains sequenced, and the lack of alpha or paired-chain data limited which features could be detected. HLA typing was unavailable for some donors at each locus, so association tests used only the typed subset. Several of the top co-occurrence clusters appeared to be linked to parvovirus B19, influenza, CMV and Epstein-Barr virus, according to a later analysis. When HLA alleles, especially DR and DQ, strongly co-occurred, attributing TCR associations to individual alleles was difficult. In a later genetic analysis, a missense DCLRE1C variant was associated with V-gene and J-gene trimming of TCR beta chains, and the association was replicated in an independent cohort. In the study, approximately 160 TCR beta chains were listed as associated with cytomegalovirus. In vitro tests confirmed that three of the cytomegalovirus-associated TCR beta chains recognize cytomegalovirus antigens. Because the 87-base-pair reads could not distinguish some IMGT-functional V segments, including TRBV6-2 and TRBV6-3, those segments were excluded. An earlier analysis of approximately 540 of the donors showed that most TCR beta V segments appeared in productive rearrangements either about 87% or about 30% of the time, which broadly matched IMGT annotations. Correlated functional status among segregating V segments might reflect linkage disequilibrium, but an unknown experimental factor could not be ruled out. The sequencing pipeline was judged likely to have produced a cluster of highly shared sequence variants as a technical artifact. In a later analysis, the rate of TCR association differed among HLA loci, with DRB1 alleles having the most associated TCRs and HLA-C alleles having the fewest.

The receptor library was made with the immunoSEQ multiplex PCR assay. A mixture of 60 forward primers for TCR Vbeta segments and 13 reverse primers for TCR Jbeta segments was used in the multiplex PCR. A multiplex PCR assay on genomic DNA amplified the CDR3 region of rearranged TCR beta genes. The amplified TCR beta libraries were sequenced on the Illumina HiSeq System as 87-base-pair reads. The original pipeline was this. In a later analysis, roughly 80 million unique TCR beta chains were counted across the approximately 640 repertoires, and around 11 million of these chains were shared by at least two donors. A nearest-neighbor algorithm error-corrected the raw reads and collapsed the reads into unique sequences, merging closely related sequences to remove PCR and sequencing errors. V, D and J gene segments were assigned by aligning CDR3 sequences to IMGT reference sequences. For a sequence to be retained, at least a six-nucleotide match to both a V gene segment and a J gene segment was required. A rearrangement counted as productive if the CDR3 had no stop codons and remained in frame with V and J, and every other rearrangement counted as non-productive. CDR3 was defined by IMGT convention, running from the second conserved V-encoded cysteine to the conserved J-encoded phenylalanine. In an earlier analysis of approximately 590 of the donors, sequences lacking an unambiguous match to a single V gene segment were excluded. An earlier analysis of some 610 of the donors called V segments functional above 56.7% productive rearrangements and segregating when the between-donor standard deviation exceeded 5%. A statistical classification framework was developed to diagnose cytomegalovirus status using the catalog of TCR beta chain sequences. In a later analysis, TCR nucleotide sequences were compared against IMGT/GENE-DB human TR gene sequences so that V and J genes could be assigned. In a later analysis, CDR3 sequences and most-parsimonious VDJ recombination scenarios were assigned using the TCRdist pipeline. In a later analysis, each TCR beta chain was defined by its CDR3 amino acid sequence together with its V-gene family, and reads without a unique V-gene family were excluded. In a later analysis, 500 to 650 highly shared, low-generation-probability nucleotide sequences were removed to address suspected cross-contamination and a sequencing artifact. In a later analysis, a clonal expansion index for each public chain was calculated from normalized within-repertoire ranks of inferred template counts. In a later analysis, generation probabilities were computed using a VDJ recombination model fitted to out-of-frame rearrangements, and the results were checked against IGoR. In a later analysis, hypergeometric tests were used to score TCR-TCR, TCR-HLA and TCR-CMV co-occurrence, with a repertoire-size bias correction applied to TCR pairs. False discovery rates were estimated in a later analysis by permuting HLA or CMV assignments 20 times. In a later analysis, co-occurring TCRs were grouped with DBSCAN, and TCRdist sequence similarity was added when clustering was performed within HLA-allele-positive subsets. For co-occurrence clustering, repertoires with fewer than 30,000 or more than 120,000 public chains were excluded, along with four to six repertoires with anomalous nucleotide sharing. As stored in TCRdb, this immuneACCESS dataset retains in-frame rearrangements with V and J assigned. A fraction of the clones does not appear; measured against another copy, unresolved V genes explain less than half of the discrepancy, and the remainder lacks a known reason. The DNA gave D and trimming, while V, J and clone size come from that table. Present in this sample are fewer than 150,000 clones, 73% of which were seen just once. The leading ten clones occupy over 13% of the sample.

As to this clone: This clone's antigen is unknown. No much larger clonotype is one base removed from it; base qualities were not supplied.

The germline V gene specifies SGHRS as CDR1 and YFSETQ as CDR2. Trimming costs V 6 bases and J 0 bases, and their ends lie 9 bases apart. The CDR3 measures 13 amino acids from cysteine to phenylalanine. Of the read, only the CDR3 DNA is kept; its 39 bases are in frame from base 1. The cohort consisted of 666 healthy bone marrow donors. Cohort members were all nominally healthy when sampled, although unrecorded immune exposures were likely present. CMV serostatus was recorded as positive for 250 to 300 and negative for about 50% of the 666 cohort members, whereas no CMV serostatus was recorded for the donor in question. Every donor gave a peripheral blood sample, and the peripheral blood mononuclear cells from that sample were used for TCR beta sequencing. Genomic DNA was extracted from the blood cell samples with the Qiagen DNeasy Blood Extraction Kit.

The V gene is TRBV5-1 and the J gene is TRBJ2-5; confidence is insufficient to name the D gene. Material for sequencing was PBMCs. The receptor was isolated from a human donor in good health. The CDR3 region: CASTPRYQETQYF. At the DNA level, the sequence is TGCGCCAGCACCCCCCGGTACCAAGAGACCCAGTACTTC.